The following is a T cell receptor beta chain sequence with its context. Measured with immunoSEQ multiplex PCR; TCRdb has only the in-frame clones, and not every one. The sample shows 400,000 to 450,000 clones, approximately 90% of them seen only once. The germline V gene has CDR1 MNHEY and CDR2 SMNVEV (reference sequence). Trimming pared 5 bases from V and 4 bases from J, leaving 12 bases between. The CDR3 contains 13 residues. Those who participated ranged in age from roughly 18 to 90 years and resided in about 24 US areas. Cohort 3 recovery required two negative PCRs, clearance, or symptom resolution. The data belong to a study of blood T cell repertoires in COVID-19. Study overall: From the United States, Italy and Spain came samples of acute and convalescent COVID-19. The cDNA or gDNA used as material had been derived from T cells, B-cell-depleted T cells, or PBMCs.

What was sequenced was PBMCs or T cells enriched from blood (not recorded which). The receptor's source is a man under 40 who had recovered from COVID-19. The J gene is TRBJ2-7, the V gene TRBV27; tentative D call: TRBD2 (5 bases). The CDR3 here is CASSPAGLYEQYF. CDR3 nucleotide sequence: TGTGCCAGCAGTCCCGCGGGTCTTTACGAGCAGTACTTC.